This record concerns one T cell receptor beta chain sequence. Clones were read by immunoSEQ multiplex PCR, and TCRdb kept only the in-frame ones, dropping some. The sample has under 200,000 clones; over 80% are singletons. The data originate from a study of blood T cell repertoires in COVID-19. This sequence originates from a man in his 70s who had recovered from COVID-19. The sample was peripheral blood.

The CDR3 bases are TGTGCCAGCAGCGGGCAATCTATGGCAACTAATGAAAAACTGTTTTTT. It encodes CASSGQSMATNEKLFF. V is TRBV7-2 and J is TRBJ1-4; D unclear. Trimming removed 5 bases from V and 0 bases from J, with 13 bases in between. The germline gives CDR1 SGHTA, CDR2 FQGNSA. The length of the CDR3 is 16 residues.